This TCR beta chain comes out of a study of CD8+ T cells in alopecia areata. Study information: Disease severity was quantified as SALT score of affected scalp area.

The treatment is: oral pan-JAK inhibitor, 5-10 mg twice daily. General study findings and limits: Relative to normal scalp, lesional scalp, especially alopecia totalis/universalis, showed higher clonality. Sharing of TCR sequences between patients (possibly for HLA-related reasons) was less clear than in mice.

As concerns this clone: The antigen is unknown.

The germline V gene encodes CDR1 SGHDN and CDR2 FVKESK. CDR3 length equals 15 residues. V dropped 2 bases and J dropped 2; count of bases not matched to a gene: 3. Sequencing templates came from extracted RNA that was reverse transcribed into cDNA. Produced via immunoSEQ multiplex PCR; TCRdb's table is partial and in-frame only. The sample holds some 180,000 clones; approximately 50% are singletons and the top ten take about a tenth. The receptor was isolated from a human donor with alopecia areata. Sequencing used CD8+ T cells sorted from blood, obtained around week 52, from a patient treated with tofacitinib. The chain carries TRBV14 and TRBJ2-3; 8 bases map to TRBD2. CDR3 amino acids: CASSQILAVTDTQYF. The CDR3 DNA sequence: TGTGCCAGCAGCCAAATACTAGCGGTCACAGATACGCAGTATTTT.